These T cell receptor beta chains were read from a single sample in a study of vaccination effects on CD4 cells after COVID-19. The table came from immunoSEQ multiplex PCR; TCRdb's copy has only in-frame clones and leaves some out. The data hold about 74,000 clones, with 77% observed a single time. For these receptors, no antigen is known. Specimen: CD4+ T cells from PBMCs cultured without peptide, collected before COVID-19 vaccination. Receptors were obtained from a human donor who received a COVID-19 vaccine. The CDR3 runs from the conserved cysteine through the conserved F or W. D genes are given only for firm matches. Only some rows state a clone size, as once, few, many or a class for expanded clones.

d_gene	v_gene	j_gene	abundance	CDR3nt	CDR3aa
NA	TRBV7-9	TRBJ2-6	NA	TGTGCCAGCAGAGGGTCTGGGGCCAACGTCCTGACTTTC	CASRGSGANVLTF
NA	TRBV3-1/TRBV3-2	TRBJ1-5	NA	TGTGCCAGCAGCCCTGATTTATGGGATAGATCCTATAGCAATCAGCCCCAGCATTTT	CASSPDLWDRSYSNQPQHF
NA	TRBV7-2	TRBJ2-6	NA	TGTGCCAGCAGCTCGATAGGGACTCCACCTAGCTCTGGGGCCAACGTCCTGACTTTC	CASSSIGTPPSSGANVLTF
NA	TRBV5-1	TRBJ1-1	NA	TGCGCCAGCAGCTTGAACCGGGACAATCCTTCCGCTTTCTTT	CASSLNRDNPSAFF
NA	TRBV28	TRBJ2-4	once	TGTGCCAGCGGTCTTAACTCCGAGGGGGGTATGGGAGCCAAAAACATTCAGTACTTC	CASGLNSEGGMGAKNIQYF
NA	TRBV11-3	TRBJ2-5	NA	TGTGCCAGCAGCTTAGCGGTCCAAGAGACCCAGTACTTC	CASSLAVQETQYF
NA	TRBV27	TRBJ2-5	NA	TGTGCCAGCCGCAAGGCGTCGGCAGAGACCCAGTACTTC	CASRKASAETQYF
TRBD1	TRBV18	TRBJ1-5	NA	TGTGCCAGCTCACCATCGATCGGAGTACAGGGGTGGTACCAGCCCCAGCATTTT	CASSPSIGVQGWYQPQHF
NA	TRBV9	TRBJ2-5	NA	TGTGCCAGCAGCGCCGGGACGCTAGAAGAGACCCAGTACTTC	CASSAGTLEETQYF
TRBD1	TRBV6-5	TRBJ1-1	NA	TGTGCCAGCAGCCGAAGGGGGACAGAGAACACTGAAGCTTTCTTT	CASSRRGTENTEAFF
TRBD2	TRBV6-5	TRBJ2-3	few	TGTGCCAGCAGTTACGGGCGGGGGGTAACAGATACGCAGTATTTT	CASSYGRGVTDTQYF
NA	TRBV7-8	TRBJ2-2	once	TGTGCCAGCACCCGGACAGTGAACACCGGGGAGCTGTTTTTT	CASTRTVNTGELFF
NA	TRBV5-1	TRBJ2-3	NA	TGCGCCAGCAGCTTGGAAACCAATACGCAGTATTTT	CASSLETNTQYF
NA	TRBV7-2	TRBJ2-5	NA	TGTGCCAGCAGCTTAGGTTTCCTAGAGACCCAGTACTTC	CASSLGFLETQYF
TRBD1	TRBV28	TRBJ1-5	NA	TGTGCCAGCAGTAGAGGACAGGCCAATCAGCCCCAGCATTTT	CASSRGQANQPQHF
NA	TRBV10-3	TRBJ1-1	NA	TGTGCCACCTCGGGGGGGCTGGACACTGAAGCTTTCTTT	CATSGGLDTEAFF
TRBD1	TRBV4-1	TRBJ1-5	NA	TGCGCCAGCAGCCAACCTAGGACAGGGAGCAATCAGCCCCAGCATTTT	CASSQPRTGSNQPQHF
NA	TRBV10-1	TRBJ2-4	NA	TGCGCCAGCAGTGAGGGGGGGGCGCGCGGTCAGTACTTC	CASSEGGARGQYF
NA	TRBV7-8	TRBJ1-5	NA	TGTGCCAGCAGCTTAGGTCGGAGAGGGGGACGCCAGCCCCAGCATTTT	CASSLGRRGGRQPQHF
TRBD2	TRBV5-5	TRBJ2-5	NA	TGTGCCAGCAGCTTACGCGGGGGGGCTCAAGAGACCCAGTACTTC	CASSLRGGAQETQYF
NA	TRBV6-6	TRBJ1-1	few	TGTGCCAGCAGTTCGCCATACATGAACACTGAAGCTTTCTTT	CASSSPYMNTEAFF
NA	TRBV6-5	TRBJ2-3	NA	TGTGCCAGCAGTAGGGATAGCACAGATACGCAGTATTTT	CASSRDSTDTQYF
TRBD2	TRBV6-5	TRBJ2-5	NA	TGTGCCAGCAGTTACGGGGCGGGGGGACCTACCCAGTACTTC	CASSYGAGGPTQYF
TRBD1	TRBV25-1	TRBJ1-1	NA	TGTGCCAGCAACAGGGGGAACACTGAAGCTTTCTTT	CASNRGNTEAFF
NA	TRBV5-6	TRBJ2-3	NA	TGTGCCAGCAGCTATCAGGGAGTGGAGTCTACAGATACGCAGTATTTT	CASSYQGVESTDTQYF
NA	TRBV24-1	TRBJ1-3	NA	TGTGCCACCAGTGATTTGCAAATCGAGGGATTCTCTGGAAACACCATATATTTT	CATSDLQIEGFSGNTIYF
NA	TRBV19	TRBJ2-3	few	TGTGCCAGTAGTATCGGTTCAGGATCTAGCACAGATACGCAGTATTTT	CASSIGSGSSTDTQYF